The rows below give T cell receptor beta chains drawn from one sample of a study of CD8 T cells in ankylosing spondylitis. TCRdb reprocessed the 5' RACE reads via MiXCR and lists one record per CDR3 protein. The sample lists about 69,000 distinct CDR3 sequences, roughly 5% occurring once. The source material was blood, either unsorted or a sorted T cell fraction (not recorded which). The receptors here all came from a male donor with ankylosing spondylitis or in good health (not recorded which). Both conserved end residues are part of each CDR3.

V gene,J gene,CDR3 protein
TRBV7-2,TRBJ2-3,CASSRLAEDTQYF
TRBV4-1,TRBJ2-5,CASSQIGTVQETQYF
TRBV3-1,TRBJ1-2,CASSGHSSQGANGYTF
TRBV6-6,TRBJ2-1,CASSYGNNEQFF
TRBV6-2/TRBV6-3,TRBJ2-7,CASSYEASYEQYF
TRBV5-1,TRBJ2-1,CASTPGGASYNEQFF
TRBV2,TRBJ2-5,CASSEQGLESETQYF
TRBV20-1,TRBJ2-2,CSVLGQAGGPGTGELFF
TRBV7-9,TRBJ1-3,CASSPPGTSSGNTIYF
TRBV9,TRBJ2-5,CASSYSGGPEQTQYF
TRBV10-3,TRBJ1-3,CAISEVQGTGNTIYF